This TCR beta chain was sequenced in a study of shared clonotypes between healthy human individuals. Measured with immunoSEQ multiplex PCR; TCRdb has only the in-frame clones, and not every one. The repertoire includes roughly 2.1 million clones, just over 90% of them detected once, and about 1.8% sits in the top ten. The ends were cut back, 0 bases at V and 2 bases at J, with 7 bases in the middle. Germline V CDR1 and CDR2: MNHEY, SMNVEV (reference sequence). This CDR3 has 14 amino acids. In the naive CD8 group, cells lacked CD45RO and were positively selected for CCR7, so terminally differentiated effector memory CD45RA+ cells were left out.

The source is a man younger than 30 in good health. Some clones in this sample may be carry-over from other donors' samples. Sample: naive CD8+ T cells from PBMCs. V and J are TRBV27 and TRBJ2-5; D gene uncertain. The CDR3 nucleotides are TGTGCCAGCAGTTTATCTCACTCGCAAGAGACCCAGTACTTC. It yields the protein CASSLSHSQETQYF.